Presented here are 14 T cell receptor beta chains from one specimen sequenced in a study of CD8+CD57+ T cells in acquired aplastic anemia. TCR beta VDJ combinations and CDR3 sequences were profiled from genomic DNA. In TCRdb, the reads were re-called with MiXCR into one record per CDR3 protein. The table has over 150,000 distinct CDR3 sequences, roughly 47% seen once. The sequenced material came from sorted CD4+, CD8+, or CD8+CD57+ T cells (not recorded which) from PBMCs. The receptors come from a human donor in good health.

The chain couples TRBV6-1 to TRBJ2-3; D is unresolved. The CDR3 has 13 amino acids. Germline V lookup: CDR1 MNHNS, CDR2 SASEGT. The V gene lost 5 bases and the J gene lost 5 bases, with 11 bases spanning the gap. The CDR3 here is CASSTELGDTQYF. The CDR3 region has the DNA TGTGCCAGCAGTACGGAACTGGGAGATACGCAGTATTTT.

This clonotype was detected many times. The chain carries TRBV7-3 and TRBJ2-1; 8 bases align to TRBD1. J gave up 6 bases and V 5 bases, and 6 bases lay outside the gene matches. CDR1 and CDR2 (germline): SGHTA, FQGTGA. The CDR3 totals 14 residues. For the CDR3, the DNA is TGTGCCAGCAGCCAAGGACAGGGTAGCAATGAGCAGTTCTTC. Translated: CASSQGQGSNEQFF.

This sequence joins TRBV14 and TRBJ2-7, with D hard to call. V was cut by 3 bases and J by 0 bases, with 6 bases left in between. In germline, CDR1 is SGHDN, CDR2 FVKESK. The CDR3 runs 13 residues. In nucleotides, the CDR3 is TGTGCCAGCAGCCATCCTAGCTCCTACGAGCAGTACTTC. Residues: CASSHPSSYEQYF.

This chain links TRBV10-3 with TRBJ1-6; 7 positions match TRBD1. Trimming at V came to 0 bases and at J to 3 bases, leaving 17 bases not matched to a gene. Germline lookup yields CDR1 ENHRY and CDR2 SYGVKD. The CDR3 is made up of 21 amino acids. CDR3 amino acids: CAISESLGQRTEKRYNSPLHF. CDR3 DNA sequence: TGTGCCATCAGTGAGTCTCTGGGACAGCGTACTGAAAAACGCTATAATTCACCCCTCCACTTT.

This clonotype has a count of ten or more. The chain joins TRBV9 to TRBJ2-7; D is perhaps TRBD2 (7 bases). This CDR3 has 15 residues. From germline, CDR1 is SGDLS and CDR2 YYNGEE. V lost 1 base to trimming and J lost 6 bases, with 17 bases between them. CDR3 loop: CASSVSRGAYSEQYF. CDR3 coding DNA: TGTGCCAGCAGCGTATCTCGGGGGGCATACAGCGAGCAGTACTTC.

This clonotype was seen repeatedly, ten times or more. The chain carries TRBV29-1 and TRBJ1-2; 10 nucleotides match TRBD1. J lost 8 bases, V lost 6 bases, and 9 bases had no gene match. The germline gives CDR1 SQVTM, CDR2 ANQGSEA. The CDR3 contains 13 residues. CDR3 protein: CSVTSGTGVGYTF. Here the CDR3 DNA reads TGCAGCGTGACCTCAGGGACAGGGGTAGGCTACACCTTC.

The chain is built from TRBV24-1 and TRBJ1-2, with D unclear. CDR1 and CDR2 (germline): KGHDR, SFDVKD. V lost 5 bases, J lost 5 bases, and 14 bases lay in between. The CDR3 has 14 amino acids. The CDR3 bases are TGTGCCACCAGTGCACCGGAAGGGTCTTATGGCTACACCTTC. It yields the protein CATSAPEGSYGYTF.

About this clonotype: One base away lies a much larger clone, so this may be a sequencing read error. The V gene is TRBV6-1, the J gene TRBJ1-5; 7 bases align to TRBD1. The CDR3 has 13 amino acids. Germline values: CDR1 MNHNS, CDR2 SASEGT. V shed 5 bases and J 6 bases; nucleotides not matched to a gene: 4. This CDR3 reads CASSRQGPQPQHF. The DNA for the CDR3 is TGTGCCAGCAGTCGACAGGGACCTCAGCCCCAGCATTTT.

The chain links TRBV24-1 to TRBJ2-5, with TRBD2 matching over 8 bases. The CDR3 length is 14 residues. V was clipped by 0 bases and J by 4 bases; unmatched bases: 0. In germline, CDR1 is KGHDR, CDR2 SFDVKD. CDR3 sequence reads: CATSDLLAGETQYF. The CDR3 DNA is TGTGCCACCAGTGATTTGCTAGCGGGAGAGACCCAGTACTTC.

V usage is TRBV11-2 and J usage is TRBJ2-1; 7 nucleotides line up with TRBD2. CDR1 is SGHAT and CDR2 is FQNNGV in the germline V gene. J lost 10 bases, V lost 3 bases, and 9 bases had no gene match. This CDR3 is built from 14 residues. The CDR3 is CASSLVAPGGEQFF. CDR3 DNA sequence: TGTGCCAGCAGCTTGGTCGCGCCGGGAGGAGAGCAGTTCTTC.

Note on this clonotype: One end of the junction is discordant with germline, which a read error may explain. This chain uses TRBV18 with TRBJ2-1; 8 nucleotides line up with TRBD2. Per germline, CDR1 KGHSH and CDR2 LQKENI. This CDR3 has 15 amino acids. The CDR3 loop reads CASPPGGTRYNEQFF. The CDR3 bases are TGTGCCAGCCCACCGGGGGGGACGAGGTACAATGAGCAGTTCTTC. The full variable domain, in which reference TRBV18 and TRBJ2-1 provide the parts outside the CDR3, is NAGVMQNPRHLVRRRGQEARLRCSPMKGHSHVYWYRQLPEEGLKFMVYLQKENIIDESGMPKERFSAEFPKEGPSILRIQQVVRGDSAAYFCASPPGGTRYNEQFFGPGTRLTVL.

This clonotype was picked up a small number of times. CDR3 protein: CASSTTGGNQPQHF. CDR3 bases: TGTGCCAGCAGTACCACAGGGGGCAATCAGCCCCAGCATTTT. This sequence joins TRBV25-1 and TRBJ1-5; 7 nucleotides line up with TRBD1. J was trimmed by 2 bases and V by 5 bases; bases with no gene match: 3. Germline assignment: CDR1 MGHDK and CDR2 SYGVNS. This CDR3 has 14 residues.

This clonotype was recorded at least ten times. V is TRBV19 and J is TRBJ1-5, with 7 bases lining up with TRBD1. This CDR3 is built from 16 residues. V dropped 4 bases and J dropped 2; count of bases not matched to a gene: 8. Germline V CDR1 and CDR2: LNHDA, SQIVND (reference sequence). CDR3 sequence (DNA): TGTGCCAGTAGTAATTTAGGGGGCCACGGCAATCAGCCCCAGCATTTT. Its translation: CASSNLGGHGNQPQHF. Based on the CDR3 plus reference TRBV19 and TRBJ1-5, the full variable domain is DGGITQSPKYLFRKEGQNVTLSCEQNLNHDAMYWYRQDPGQGLRLIYYSQIVNDFQKGDIAEGYSVSREKKESFPLTVTSAQKNPTAFYLCASSNLGGHGNQPQHFGDGTRLSIL.

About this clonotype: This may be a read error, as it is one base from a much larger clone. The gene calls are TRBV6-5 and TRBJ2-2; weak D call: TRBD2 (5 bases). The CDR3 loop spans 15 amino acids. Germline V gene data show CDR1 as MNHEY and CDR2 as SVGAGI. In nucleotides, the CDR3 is TGTGCCAGCAGTTACTGGCTAGGGAACACCGGGGAGCTGTGTTTT. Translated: CASSYWLGNTGELCF.